The TCR beta chain described here comes from a study of blood T cell repertoires in COVID-19. This clone has more than one count but fewer than ten. Germline V gene sequence: CDR1 MNHEY, CDR2 SVGEGT. V was clipped by 5 bases and J by 10 bases; unmatched bases: 9. CDR3 length equals 15 residues. Clones were sequenced by immunoSEQ multiplex PCR, and TCRdb holds only the in-frame ones, with some missing. The table has 350,000 to 550,000 clones, approximately 90% seen once. This receptor was taken from a woman younger than 45 with acute or convalescent COVID-19. The V and J genes are TRBV6-2 or TRBV6-3 and TRBJ2-1, with 12 positions matching TRBD2. The source material was peripheral blood. The CDR3 sequence is CASSQTSGGLKEQFF. CDR3 bases: TGTGCCAGCAGTCAGACTAGCGGGGGTCTAAAGGAGCAGTTCTTC.